Listed below are T cell receptor beta chains from one sample, sequenced in a study of neurological immune-mediated disorders. TCRdb reprocessed the 5' RACE reads with MiXCR, giving one entry per CDR3 protein. The table lists 40,000 to 55,000 distinct CDR3 sequences, over 5.5% of them singletons, with roughly 1.4% in the top ten. The sequenced sample was CD4+ T cells from blood. The receptors stem from a woman aged 18-35 years with multiple sclerosis. Both conserved end residues are part of each CDR3. Each record gives: D gene, clone size, J gene, V gene, CDR3 protein, CDR3 DNA. The D gene is left open where the match is weak. Expanded clones get a size class; other rows say once, few or many, or leave the size out.

D: NA; size: NA; J: TRBJ1-3; V: TRBV10-3; CDR3: CAISGDSGNTIYF; DNA: TGTGCCATCAGTGGGGATTCTGGAAACACCATATATTTT
D: NA; size: many; J: TRBJ1-2; V: TRBV5-1; CDR3: CASSLEAGYGYTF; DNA: TGCGCCAGCAGCTTGGAGGCGGGGTATGGCTACACCTTC
D: NA; size: many; J: TRBJ1-2; V: TRBV6-6; CDR3: CATVPTLQIQGYTF; DNA: TGTGCCACCGTGCCCACCCTCCAGATCCAGGGCTACACCTTC
D: NA; size: many; J: TRBJ1-5; V: TRBV6-2/TRBV6-3; CDR3: CASSYRAGAGYQPQHF; DNA: TGTGCCAGCAGTTACCGGGCGGGGGCAGGGTATCAGCCCCAGCATTTT
D: TRBD2; size: many; J: TRBJ2-1; V: TRBV20-1; CDR3: CSASYSAGVDEQFF; DNA: TGCAGTGCTAGTTATTCGGCGGGAGTCGATGAGCAGTTCTTC
D: TRBD2; size: NA; J: TRBJ2-3; V: TRBV11-3; CDR3: CASSSGSGLANTDTQYF; DNA: TGTGCCAGCAGCTCAGGGTCGGGACTAGCGAACACAGATACGCAGTATTTT
D: TRBD1; size: NA; J: TRBJ1-5; V: TRBV6-1; CDR3: CASRGQAGSNQPQHF; DNA: TGTGCCAGCAGGGGACAGGCAGGTAGCAATCAGCCCCAGCATTTT
D: TRBD1; size: many; J: TRBJ1-2; V: TRBV7-9; CDR3: CASSSGQAQVFGYTF; DNA: TGTGCCAGCAGCTCTGGACAGGCTCAGGTTTTTGGCTACACCTTC
D: NA; size: many; J: TRBJ2-5; V: TRBV25-1; CDR3: CASSDRDTQETQYF; DNA: TGTGCCAGCAGTGACCGGGATACACAAGAGACCCAGTACTTC
D: NA; size: many; J: TRBJ1-1; V: TRBV14; CDR3: CASSQGSRTEAFF; DNA: TGTGCCAGCAGCCAAGGGTCGCGCACTGAAGCTTTCTTT
D: NA; size: many; J: TRBJ2-7; V: TRBV27; CDR3: CASSEVGGGPYEQYF; DNA: TGTGCCAGCAGTGAGGTGGGGGGGGGCCCCTACGAGCAGTACTTC
D: NA; size: many; J: TRBJ2-6; V: TRBV18; CDR3: CASSPAGRSGANVLTF; DNA: TGTGCCAGCTCACCAGCAGGGCGCTCTGGGGCCAACGTCCTGACTTTC
D: NA; size: many; J: TRBJ1-1; V: TRBV18; CDR3: CASLASGLHEAFF; DNA: TGTGCCAGCTTAGCCTCGGGGCTTCATGAAGCTTTCTTT
D: NA; size: many; J: TRBJ1-1; V: TRBV6-4; CDR3: CASSDSRMNTEAFF; DNA: TGTGCCAGCAGTGACTCGAGGATGAACACTGAAGCTTTCTTT
D: NA; size: many; J: TRBJ2-5; V: TRBV7-2; CDR3: CASSPRSLRETQYF; DNA: TGTGCCAGCAGCCCACGGTCTCTACGAGAGACCCAGTACTTC
D: NA; size: many; J: TRBJ1-4; V: TRBV5-1; CDR3: CASSFGDAGAELFF; DNA: TGCGCCAGCAGCTTCGGGGATGCGGGAGCCGAACTGTTTTTT
D: TRBD1; size: many; J: TRBJ1-4; V: TRBV20-1; CDR3: CSVPYRGVSNEKLFF; DNA: TGCAGTGTCCCCTACAGGGGAGTGAGTAATGAAAAACTGTTTTTT
D: NA; size: many; J: TRBJ2-3; V: TRBV20-1; CDR3: CSARDQTSLVSDTQYF; DNA: TGCAGTGCTAGAGATCAAACTAGCTTGGTTTCAGATACGCAGTATTTT
D: NA; size: few; J: TRBJ1-2; V: TRBV9; CDR3: CASSVEGSYDGHTF; DNA: TGTGCCAGCAGCGTAGAAGGGTCTTACGATGGCCACACCTTC
D: NA; size: NA; J: TRBJ1-1; V: TRBV12-3/TRBV12-4; CDR3: CASNPEDTEAFF; DNA: TGTGCCAGCAACCCGGAGGACACTGAAGCTTTCTTT
D: NA; size: many; J: TRBJ1-3; V: TRBV6-5; CDR3: CASRATGSSGNTIYF; DNA: TGTGCCAGCAGAGCCACCGGGAGCTCTGGAAACACCATATATTTT
D: NA; size: many; J: TRBJ1-6; V: TRBV6-5; CDR3: CASSSSGPRNYNSPLHF; DNA: TGTGCCAGCAGTTCCTCGGGACCTCGCAACTATAATTCACCCCTCCACTTT
D: NA; size: many; J: TRBJ1-5; V: TRBV18; CDR3: CASSSERYQPQHF; DNA: TGTGCCAGCTCTTCCGAGCGGTATCAGCCCCAGCATTTT
D: TRBD1; size: NA; J: TRBJ1-5; V: TRBV30; CDR3: CVWSGGQVNQPQHF; DNA: TGTGTCTGGAGTGGCGGACAGGTGAATCAGCCCCAGCATTTT
D: NA; size: many; J: TRBJ2-7; V: TRBV11-2; CDR3: CASTSLDSSYEQYF; DNA: TGTGCCAGCACCTCCTTGGACAGCTCCTACGAGCAGTACTTC
D: TRBD1; size: NA; J: TRBJ2-1; V: TRBV4-3; CDR3: CASSQDRTGGGNEQFF; DNA: TGCGCCAGCAGCCAAGATCGCACAGGGGGCGGGAATGAGCAGTTCTTC
D: TRBD1; size: many; J: TRBJ1-3; V: TRBV6-5; CDR3: CASRRTGVVGNTIYF; DNA: TGTGCCAGCAGGAGGACAGGGGTCGTTGGAAACACCATATATTTT
D: TRBD1; size: many; J: TRBJ2-2; V: TRBV5-1; CDR3: CASSILRGSSGELFF; DNA: TGCGCCAGCAGCATCCTCAGGGGGTCGAGCGGGGAGCTGTTTTTT
D: TRBD1; size: many; J: TRBJ1-5; V: TRBV7-2; CDR3: CASSFTGDSNQPQHF; DNA: TGTGCCAGCAGCTTTACAGGGGATAGCAATCAGCCCCAGCATTTT
D: TRBD1; size: many; J: TRBJ1-6; V: TRBV6-6; CDR3: CASSYPDREANSPLHF; DNA: TGTGCCAGCAGTTACCCTGACAGGGAGGCAAATTCACCCCTCCACTTT
D: TRBD2; size: many; J: TRBJ2-3; V: TRBV7-8; CDR3: CASSRKRDYRPDTQYF; DNA: TGTGCCAGCAGCCGAAAACGGGACTACAGACCAGATACGCAGTATTTT
D: NA; size: many; J: TRBJ2-5; V: TRBV12-3/TRBV12-4; CDR3: CASSPLEETQYF; DNA: TGTGCCAGCAGCCCTTTAGAGGAGACCCAGTACTTC
D: TRBD2; size: many; J: TRBJ2-3; V: TRBV11-2; CDR3: CASSPSGSTDTQYF; DNA: TGTGCCAGCAGCCCTAGCGGAAGCACAGATACGCAGTATTTT
D: TRBD2; size: many; J: TRBJ2-7; V: TRBV5-1; CDR3: CASSPGTSGYEQYF; DNA: TGCGCCAGCAGCCCAGGGACTAGCGGCTACGAGCAGTACTTC
D: TRBD1; size: many; J: TRBJ1-1; V: TRBV20-1; CDR3: CSAPRTGGPNAEAFF; DNA: TGCAGTGCGCCCCGCACAGGGGGCCCCAACGCTGAAGCTTTCTTT
D: NA; size: many; J: TRBJ1-2; V: TRBV28; CDR3: CATGQGPNYGYTF; DNA: TGTGCCACCGGGCAGGGACCGAACTATGGCTACACCTTC
D: TRBD1; size: many; J: TRBJ2-3; V: TRBV28; CDR3: CASSSGQGSTLTQYF; DNA: TGTGCCAGCAGTTCGGGACAGGGAAGCACTTTAACGCAGTATTTT
D: TRBD1; size: many; J: TRBJ1-1; V: TRBV5-1; CDR3: CASSPRDRGDTEAFF; DNA: TGCGCCAGCAGCCCGCGGGACAGGGGCGACACTGAAGCTTTCTTT
D: TRBD2; size: many; J: TRBJ2-1; V: TRBV10-1; CDR3: CASSEVTSGNNEQFF; DNA: TGCGCCAGCAGTGAAGTGACTAGCGGGAACAATGAGCAGTTCTTC
D: NA; size: many; J: TRBJ1-3; V: TRBV12-3/TRBV12-4; CDR3: CASRGRNTIYF; DNA: TGTGCCAGCAGGGGTCGAAACACCATATATTTT
D: TRBD2; size: many; J: TRBJ2-1; V: TRBV7-2; CDR3: CASTPLAGFGNEQFF; DNA: TGTGCCAGCACCCCACTAGCGGGATTTGGGAATGAGCAGTTCTTC
D: NA; size: many; J: TRBJ2-4; V: TRBV7-8; CDR3: CASSPRGGTKNIQYF; DNA: TGTGCCAGCAGCCCTAGGGGTGGCACCAAAAACATTCAGTACTTC
D: NA; size: medium-sized; J: TRBJ1-1; V: TRBV20-1; CDR3: CSARASMGTEAFF; DNA: TGCAGTGCTAGGGCCTCGATGGGCACTGAAGCTTTCTTT
D: NA; size: many; J: TRBJ2-5; V: TRBV28; CDR3: CASSPQGLGGTQYF; DNA: TGTGCCAGCAGTCCCCAGGGGCTAGGCGGGACCCAGTACTTC
D: NA; size: few; J: TRBJ2-1; V: TRBV19; CDR3: CASTIGLVGNEQFF; DNA: TGTGCCAGTACCATCGGGCTAGTAGGGAATGAGCAGTTCTTC
D: NA; size: NA; J: TRBJ2-2; V: TRBV20-1; CDR3: CSATAGEGIAGELFF; DNA: TGCAGTGCTACCGCCGGAGAGGGGATCGCCGGGGAGCTGTTTTTT
D: NA; size: many; J: TRBJ2-2; V: TRBV5-5; CDR3: CASSLVGNTGELFF; DNA: TGTGCCAGCAGCTTGGTAGGAAACACCGGGGAGCTGTTTTTT
D: TRBD2; size: many; J: TRBJ2-5; V: TRBV7-2; CDR3: CASSEGTSRETQYF; DNA: TGTGCCAGCAGCGAAGGGACTAGCCGAGAGACCCAGTACTTC